This paragraph covers one TCR beta chain sequence. Its cognate antigen is unknown. These data are taken from a study of post-analysis software for immune sequencing data. Study-wide background: There were relapsing-remitting, secondary progressive and progressive-relapsing multiple sclerosis among the disease courses included.

Sequencing libraries made from TCR beta cDNA carried unique molecular identifiers. TCRdb ran MiXCR on the PCR reads and lists one entry per CDR3 protein. This sample has approximately 690,000 distinct CDR3 sequences, with roughly three fifths found just once. This CDR3 spans 12 amino acids. Trimming took 3 bases from V and 13 from J; bases not matched to a gene: 3. Germline loops: CDR1 PRHDT, CDR2 FYEKMQ (reference sequence). Study observations and caveats: About five TRBV segments, including TRBV5-6, TRBV5-1 and TRBV20-1, were more frequent in patients than controls. Normalized Chao1 diversity was significantly lower in multiple sclerosis patients than in controls. F-measure co-clustering was strong for batch-matched samples.

The sample was blood. The origin of this receptor is a girl aged 2 to 9 with multiple sclerosis. V gene TRBV13 combines with J gene TRBJ2-1, with 10 bases aligning to TRBD1. CDR3 nucleotides: TGTGCCAGCAGCTTGGACAGGGGGATCCAGTTCTTC. Translation gives CASSLDRGIQFF.